A single sample gave rise to the 17 T cell receptor beta chains below, sequenced in a study of blood T cell repertoires in COVID-19. Profiled with immunoSEQ multiplex PCR; TCRdb holds only in-frame clones, not every one. The sample includes 55,000 to 65,000 clones, 75% to 90% seen only once; the top ten take more than 40%. Sequences were obtained from peripheral blood. The receptors come from a woman aged 60-75 years with COVID-19, enrolled during active disease.

The chain couples TRBV13 to TRBJ2-6; D not resolved. The CDR3 runs to 14 residues. Looked up from germline, CDR1 is PRHDT and CDR2 is FYEKMQ (reference sequence). With 5 bases removed from V and 4 bases from J, the gap between germline ends came to 9 bases. This CDR3 is CASSDTGGANVLTF. The CDR3 DNA reads TGTGCCAGCAGCGACACTGGAGGGGCCAACGTCCTGACTTTC.

V gene TRBV5-1 combines with J gene TRBJ1-4; D gene ambiguous. V dropped 0 bases and J dropped 5 bases, with 8 bases sitting between them. The length of the CDR3 is 14 residues. Per the germline V gene, CDR1 is SGHRS and CDR2 is YFSETQ. The DNA of the CDR3 is TGCGCCAGCAGCTTGGTGGCAGGCAATGAAAAACTGTTTTTT. Encoded protein: CASSLVAGNEKLFF.

The genes are TRBV27 and TRBJ2-7; possible D gene TRBD2, 5 bases. The germline gives CDR1 MNHEY, CDR2 SMNVEV (reference sequence). Trimming shortened V by 0 bases and J by 7 bases, and 19 bases separated the two germline ends. CDR3 length: 16 residues. Here the CDR3 reads CASSLSVREVAFEQYF. The CDR3 region has the DNA TGTGCCAGCAGTTTATCGGTGAGGGAAGTCGCTTTTGAGCAGTACTTC.

The CDR3 here is CAMDSEPSGANVLTF. The CDR3 coding sequence is TGTGCCATGGACAGCGAGCCCTCTGGGGCCAACGTCCTGACTTTC. The chain carries TRBV10-3 and TRBJ2-6, with a weak D call TRBD1 (6 bases). CDR3 length: 15 residues. Per the germline V gene, CDR1 is ENHRY and CDR2 is SYGVKD. Trimming pared 9 bases from V and 0 bases from J, leaving 12 bases between.

V gene TRBV25-1 combines with J gene TRBJ1-1; 10 bases match TRBD1. J lost 0 bases, V lost 3 bases, and 4 bases had no gene match. The germline CDR1 and CDR2 sequences are MGHDK and SYGVNS. This CDR3 has 16 residues. CDR3 residues: CASSERQGAVNTEAFF. CDR3 sequence (DNA): TGTGCCAGCAGTGAGCGACAGGGGGCGGTGAACACTGAAGCTTTCTTT.

The chain is built from TRBV11-2 and TRBJ2-2; TRBD2 agrees at 9 bases. CDR3 length equals 16 residues. Germline CDR1 and CDR2: SGHAT and FQNNGV. The junction had 8 bases not matched to a gene; V was cut back by 5 bases and J by 4 bases. This CDR3 reads CASSPVAGAITGELFF. The CDR3 DNA reads TGTGCCAGCAGCCCCGTAGCGGGGGCCATCACCGGGGAGCTGTTTTTT. Full variable domain (outside the CDR3, taken from reference TRBV11-2 and TRBJ2-2): EAGVAQSPRYKIIEKRQSVAFWCNPISGHATLYWYQQILGQGPKLLIQFQNNGVVDDSQLPKDRFSAERLKGVDSTLKIQPAKLEDSAVYLCASSPVAGAITGELFFGEGSRLTVL.

The rearrangement links TRBV19 to TRBJ1-1; unclear D gene. The V and J ends lost 6 bases and 3 bases respectively, with 23 bases between them. CDR3 size: 17 residues. Germline lookup yields CDR1 LNHDA and CDR2 SQIVND (reference sequence). The CDR3 DNA is TGTGCCAGTAGCCTCGGACTCACCTTGGGAGCCCACACTGAAGCTTTCTTT. This sequence encodes CASSLGLTLGAHTEAFF.

The V and J genes are TRBV7-9 and TRBJ1-5; perhaps TRBD1 as D (6 bases). Trimming took off 1 base at V and 4 bases at J, with 11 bases between the two ends. Looked up from germline, CDR1 is SEHNR and CDR2 is FQNEAQ (reference sequence). The CDR3 is made up of 15 amino acids. Here the CDR3 DNA reads TGTGCCAGCAGCTTAGACAGGACAGTAAATCAGCCCCAGCATTTT. Its protein product is CASSLDRTVNQPQHF.

V gene TRBV30 combines with J gene TRBJ2-7; D ambiguous. V lost 5 bases to trimming and J lost 0 bases, with 14 bases between them. This CDR3 has 14 amino acids. Germline CDR1 and CDR2: GTSNPN and SVGIG (reference sequence). This chain's CDR3 is CAWRGRSSSYEQYF. The CDR3 DNA sequence: TGTGCCTGGCGTGGACGGAGCAGCTCCTACGAGCAGTACTTC.

The chain combines TRBV6-2 or TRBV6-3 with TRBJ2-3, with D possibly TRBD2 on 5 matching bases. Germline V gives CDR1 MNHEY, CDR2 SVGEGT. The V end lost 0 bases, the J end lost 0 bases, and 7 bases lay between the germline ends. The CDR3 runs to 15 residues. CDR3 protein: CASSYSSGSTDTQYF. The DNA for the CDR3 is TGTGCCAGCAGTTACTCATCGGGGAGCACAGATACGCAGTATTTT.

V usage is TRBV18 and J usage is TRBJ1-1, with D unclear. With 6 bases removed from V and 5 bases from J, the gap between germline ends came to 10 bases. The CDR3 runs 12 residues. Germline values: CDR1 KGHSH, CDR2 LQKENI. The CDR3 protein is CASSVGSTEAFF. The CDR3 DNA reads as TGTGCCAGCTCGGTGGGGAGTACTGAAGCTTTCTTT.

The chain uses TRBV18 and TRBJ2-5; 12 nucleotides match TRBD2. V lost 6 bases, J lost 1 base, and 9 bases stayed unmatched. The CDR3 covers 17 residues. CDR1 is KGHSH and CDR2 is LQKENI in the germline V gene. The CDR3 coding sequence is TGTGCCAGCTCGTCCTCGTGGACTAGCGGGATCCAAGAGACCCAGTACTTC. It yields the protein CASSSSWTSGIQETQYF.

This chain joins TRBV27 and TRBJ2-7; 14 bases match TRBD2. The CDR3 consists of 17 residues. Losses at the gene ends were 0 bases for V and 2 bases for J; bases not matched to a gene: 3. Germline V CDR1 and CDR2: MNHEY, SMNVEV (reference sequence). CDR3 nucleotide sequence: TGTGCCAGCAGTTTATCGGGACTAGCGGGGGAGACCTACGAGCAGTACTTC. Translating it yields CASSLSGLAGETYEQYF.

This rearrangement joins TRBV6-5 to TRBJ1-5; no clear D gene. Trimming took 2 bases from V and 5 from J, leaving 7 bases between them. The CDR3 spans 13 residues. In germline, CDR1 is MNHEY, CDR2 SVGAGI. CDR3 residues: CASSYGEYQPQHF. As DNA, the CDR3 is TGTGCCAGCAGTTACGGGGAGTATCAGCCCCAGCATTTT.

The J gene is TRBJ1-1, the V gene TRBV5-6; 7 positions agree with TRBD1. The CDR3 contains 12 residues. CDR1 and CDR2 from the germline V gene are SGHDT and YYEEEE. The V segment lost 4 bases and the J segment 7 bases; nucleotides outside the gene matches: 4. Here the CDR3 DNA reads TGTGCCAGCAGCAAGGGGGCCTTTGAAGCTTTCTTT. Amino acids: CASSKGAFEAFF.

The rearrangement joins TRBV5-4 to TRBJ1-1, with 7 nucleotides matching TRBD1. J gave up 7 bases and V 7 bases, and 13 bases lay outside the gene matches. The length of the CDR3 is 14 residues. Germline V lookup: CDR1 SGHNT, CDR2 YYREEE (reference sequence). The CDR3 region is CASSLVGDSGEAFF. DNA of the CDR3: TGTGCCAGCTCTCTAGTGGGGGACAGTGGTGAAGCTTTCTTT.

The rearrangement uses TRBV5-4 and TRBJ2-5; 9 nucleotides align to TRBD2. The germline gives CDR1 SGHNT, CDR2 YYREEE (reference sequence). There are 15 residues in the CDR3. Losses at the gene ends were 0 bases for V and 4 bases for J; bases not matched to a gene: 4. The CDR3 DNA reads as TGTGCCAGCAGCTTGGGCGGGGGGGCCTCAGAGACCCAGTACTTC. This gives the protein CASSLGGGASETQYF.